The 10 T cell receptor beta chains in this list originate from one sample, sequenced in a study of shared clonotypes between healthy human individuals. Repertoires were generated with immunoSEQ multiplex PCR, while TCRdb's copy carries only in-frame clones and drops some. The data hold about 590,000 clones, with 95% to 96% observed a single time. Naive CD8 isolation took CD45RO-negative cells positively selected for CCR7 and excluded terminally differentiated effector memory CD45RA+ cells. The sample was naive CD8+ T cells sorted from blood. The receptor set was obtained from a woman in her thirties in good health.

The chain is built from TRBV4-1 and TRBJ1-6, with D tentatively TRBD1 (6 bases). Trimming removed 1 base at V and 6 bases at J, with 25 bases between. Germline loops: CDR1 MGHRA, CDR2 YSYEKL. CDR3 length: 20 amino acids. CDR3 nucleotide sequence: TGCGCCAGCAGCCAAGTCCGGATCTTACCCAGGGACAAGGCTAATTCACCCCTCCACTTT. It yields the protein CASSQVRILPRDKANSPLHF.

The rearrangement links TRBV19 to TRBJ2-2, with TRBD2 matching 13 bases. The CDR3 covers 17 residues. The germline V gene has CDR1 LNHDA and CDR2 SQIVND (reference sequence). Trimming removed 7 bases from V and 1 base from J; junction bases left unmatched: 6. The chain's CDR3 is CASTPGLAGLNTGELFF. Written as DNA, the CDR3 is TGTGCCAGTACTCCGGGACTAGCGGGATTGAACACCGGGGAGCTGTTTTTT.

The chain has TRBV4-2 and TRBJ2-7, with a possible D match to TRBD2 (6 bases). The V gene's germline CDR1 is LGHNA and CDR2 YNFKEQ. V was cut by 0 bases and J by 0 bases, with 12 bases left in between. The CDR3 consists of 16 residues. CDR3 loop: CASSQDWGGRSYEQYF. CDR3 coding DNA: TGTGCCAGCAGCCAAGATTGGGGAGGTCGCTCCTACGAGCAGTACTTC.

V is TRBV5-1 and J is TRBJ1-2; the match to TRBD1 covers 9 bases. The germline V gene has CDR1 SGHRS and CDR2 YFSETQ. With 3 bases clipped from V and 4 bases from J, the junction kept 4 bases outside the gene matches. The CDR3 covers 14 residues. The CDR3 sequence is CASSSDRGVYGYTF. The DNA of the CDR3 is TGCGCCAGCAGCTCAGACAGGGGGGTCTATGGCTACACCTTC. The whole variable domain, filled in from reference TRBV5-1 and TRBJ1-2, reads KAGVTQTPRYLIKTRGQQVTLSCSPISGHRSVSWYQQTPGQGLQFLFEYFSETQRNKGNFPGRFSGRQFSNSRSEMNVSTLELGDSALYLCASSSDRGVYGYTFGSGTRLTVV.

The chain recombines TRBV11-2 with TRBJ2-7; D is ambiguous. Trimming stripped 5 bases from V and 0 bases from J, with 8 bases between. The V gene's germline CDR1 is SGHAT and CDR2 FQNNGV. The CDR3 has 13 amino acids. CDR3 loop: CASSQDTSYEQYF. The CDR3 DNA sequence: TGTGCCAGCAGCCAAGACACCTCCTACGAGCAGTACTTC.

This clone was recorded only once. This chain uses TRBV5-4 with TRBJ1-5; D possibly corresponds to TRBD1 (5 bases). Germline V gene data show CDR1 as SGHNT and CDR2 as YYREEE (reference sequence). CDR3 length: 16 amino acids. V was trimmed by 4 bases and J by 7 bases, leaving 21 bases between them. The CDR3 is CASSQERGGLEQPQHF. CDR3 nucleotides: TGTGCCAGCAGCCAAGAGAGGGGAGGGCTGGAACAGCCCCAGCATTTT.

V usage is TRBV5-5 and J usage is TRBJ2-6, with D possibly matching TRBD2 (6 bases). This CDR3 has 16 residues. Per germline, CDR1 SGHKS and CDR2 YYEKEE (reference sequence). Trimming removed 6 bases at V and 0 bases at J, with 13 bases between. CDR3 in amino acids: CASMGGRTSGANVLTF. CDR3 sequence (DNA): TGTGCCAGCATGGGAGGAAGGACCTCTGGGGCCAACGTCCTGACTTTC. The entire variable domain, with the rest obtained from reference TRBV5-5 and TRBJ2-6, is as follows: DAGVTQSPTHLIKTRGQQVTLRCSPISGHKSVSWYQQVLGQGPQFIFQYYEKEERGRGNFPDRFSARQFPNYSSELNVNALLLGDSALYLCASMGGRTSGANVLTFGAGSRLTVL.

The J gene is TRBJ2-2, the V gene TRBV7-8; TRBD2 matches at 9 bases. V dropped 3 bases and J dropped 1; count of bases not matched to a gene: 6. Germline-derived CDR1 and CDR2 are SGHVS and FQNEAQ. There are 17 residues in the CDR3. CDR3 residues: CASSFRAGGLNTGELFF. The CDR3 bases are TGTGCCAGCAGCTTCCGCGCGGGAGGGCTGAACACCGGGGAGCTGTTTTTT.

The chain links TRBV5-4 to TRBJ2-7, with 15 bases matching TRBD2. The CDR3 is 17 amino acids. The germline gives CDR1 SGHNT, CDR2 YYREEE (reference sequence). V lost 4 bases and J lost 2; bases outside the gene matches: 7. CDR3 amino acids: CASSPGTSGRRTYEQYF. CDR3 DNA sequence: TGTGCCAGCAGCCCGGGGACTAGCGGGAGGAGGACCTACGAGCAGTACTTC. Complete variable domain (other parts from reference TRBV5-4 and TRBJ2-7): ETGVTQSPTHLIKTRGQQVTLRCSSQSGHNTVSWYQQALGQGPQFIFQYYREEENGRGNFPPRFSGLQFPNYSSELNVNALELDDSALYLCASSPGTSGRRTYEQYFGPGTRLTVT.

This rearrangement joins TRBV5-8 to TRBJ2-1; the D is unclear. Germline V gene sequence: CDR1 SGHTS, CDR2 YDEGEE. This CDR3 is built from 10 residues. Trimming removed 7 bases at V and 14 bases at J, with 13 bases between. The CDR3 sequence: CASSEFLKFF. The CDR3 DNA reads as TGTGCCAGCTCCGAGTTCCTTAAGTTCTTC.